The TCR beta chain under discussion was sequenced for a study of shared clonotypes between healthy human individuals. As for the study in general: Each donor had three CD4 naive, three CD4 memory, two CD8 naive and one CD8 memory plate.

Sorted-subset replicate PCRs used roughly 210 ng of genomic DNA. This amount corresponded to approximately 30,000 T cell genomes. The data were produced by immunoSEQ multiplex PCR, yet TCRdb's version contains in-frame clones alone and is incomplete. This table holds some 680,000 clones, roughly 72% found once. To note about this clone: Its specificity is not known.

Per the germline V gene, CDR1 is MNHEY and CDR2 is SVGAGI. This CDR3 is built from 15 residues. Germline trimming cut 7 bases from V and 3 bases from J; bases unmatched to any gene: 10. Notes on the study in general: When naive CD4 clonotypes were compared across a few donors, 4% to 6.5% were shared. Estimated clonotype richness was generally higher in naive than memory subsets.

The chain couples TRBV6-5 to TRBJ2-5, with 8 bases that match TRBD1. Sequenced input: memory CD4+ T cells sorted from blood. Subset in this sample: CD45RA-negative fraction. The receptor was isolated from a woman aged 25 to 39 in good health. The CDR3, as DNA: TGTGCCAGCAACCCCCGGACAGGGAAGGAAGAGACCCAGTACTTC. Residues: CASNPRTGKEETQYF.